The source of this T cell receptor beta chain is a study of lymphopenia after photon versus proton radiotherapy. Study results and limitations: Only patients who died were analyzed for survival; proton advantage is unproven. Oligoclonal CD8+ Temra expansion after nadir drove photon patients' diversity drop. Post-nadir TCR diversity decline inversely tracked overall survival among those who died. Proton therapy kept repertoires fairly stable, unlike photons, which gained effector/memory cells.

Germline values: CDR1 MDHEN, CDR2 SYDVKM. The CDR3 runs 19 residues. Germline trimming cut 3 bases from V and 0 bases from J; bases unmatched to any gene: 9. In regard to this clone: What it binds is not known.

Only in-frame clones appear in the TCRdb table, and some are missing; sequencing was by immunoSEQ multiplex PCR. The table lists about 20,000 clones, 92% of them singletons. V usage is TRBV28 and J usage is TRBJ2-4; 12 bases are shared with TRBD2. Sequenced here: peripheral blood, sampled from a patient treated with photon-based radiotherapy. This sequence originates from a woman aged 40 to 50 with cholangiocarcinoma. This chain's CDR3 is CASSFPGTSGLLAKNIQYF. DNA for the CDR3: TGTGCCAGCAGTTTCCCCGGGACTAGCGGGTTACTAGCCAAAAACATTCAGTACTTC.